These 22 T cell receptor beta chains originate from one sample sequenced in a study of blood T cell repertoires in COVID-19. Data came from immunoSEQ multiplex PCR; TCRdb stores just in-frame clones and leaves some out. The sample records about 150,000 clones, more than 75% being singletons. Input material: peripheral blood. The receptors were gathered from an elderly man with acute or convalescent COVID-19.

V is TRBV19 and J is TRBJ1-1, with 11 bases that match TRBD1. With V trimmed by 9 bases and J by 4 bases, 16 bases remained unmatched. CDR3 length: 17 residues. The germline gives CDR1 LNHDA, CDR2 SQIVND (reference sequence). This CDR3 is CASTTARGQGAATEAFF. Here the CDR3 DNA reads TGTGCCAGCACGACCGCCCGTGGACAGGGGGCTGCCACTGAAGCTTTCTTT.

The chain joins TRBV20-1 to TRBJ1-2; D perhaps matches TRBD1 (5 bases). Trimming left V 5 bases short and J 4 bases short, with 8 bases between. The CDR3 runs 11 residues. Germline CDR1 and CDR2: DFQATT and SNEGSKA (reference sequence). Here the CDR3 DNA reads TGCAGTGCTCTCGGGGGCTATGGCTACACCTTC. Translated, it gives CSALGGYGYTF.

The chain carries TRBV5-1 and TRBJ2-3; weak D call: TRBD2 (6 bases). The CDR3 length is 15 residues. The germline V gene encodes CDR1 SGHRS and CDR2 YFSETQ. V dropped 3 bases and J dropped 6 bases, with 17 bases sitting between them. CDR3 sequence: CASSSGGRLADTQYF. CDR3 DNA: TGCGCCAGCAGCTCTGGTGGGAGGTTGGCCGATACGCAGTATTTT.

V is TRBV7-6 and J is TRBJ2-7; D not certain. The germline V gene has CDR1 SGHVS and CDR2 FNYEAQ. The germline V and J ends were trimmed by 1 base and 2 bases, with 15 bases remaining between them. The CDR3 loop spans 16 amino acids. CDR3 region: CASSLDSPAVTYEQYF. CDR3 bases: TGTGCCAGCAGCTTAGACAGCCCAGCCGTTACCTACGAGCAGTACTTC.

The CDR3: CASSFGGSLYNEQFF. CDR3 nucleotide sequence: TGTGCCAGCAGTTTTGGGGGGAGTCTCTACAATGAGCAGTTCTTC. The chain is built from TRBV27 and TRBJ2-1; tentative D call: TRBD2 (6 bases). Germline V gives CDR1 MNHEY, CDR2 SMNVEV (reference sequence). Trimming removed 3 bases from V and 3 bases from J, with 12 bases in between. The CDR3 extends over 15 amino acids.

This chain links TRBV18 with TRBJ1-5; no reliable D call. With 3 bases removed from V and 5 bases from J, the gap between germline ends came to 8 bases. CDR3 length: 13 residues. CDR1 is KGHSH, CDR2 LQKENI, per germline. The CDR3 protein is CASSPSVYQPQHF. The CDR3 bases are TGTGCCAGCTCACCTTCTGTTTATCAGCCCCAGCATTTT.

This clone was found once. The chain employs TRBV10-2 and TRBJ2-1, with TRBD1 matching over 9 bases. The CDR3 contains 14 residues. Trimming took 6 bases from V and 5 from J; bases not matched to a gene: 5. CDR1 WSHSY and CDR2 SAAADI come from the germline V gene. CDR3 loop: CASRTQGADNEQFF. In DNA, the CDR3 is TGCGCCAGCAGGACACAGGGGGCCGACAATGAGCAGTTCTTC.

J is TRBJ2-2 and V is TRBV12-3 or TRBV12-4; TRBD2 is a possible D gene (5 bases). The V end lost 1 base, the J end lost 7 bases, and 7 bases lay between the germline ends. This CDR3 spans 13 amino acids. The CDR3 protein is CASSLGGGGELFF. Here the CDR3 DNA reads TGTGCCAGCAGTTTAGGAGGAGGCGGGGAGCTGTTTTTT.

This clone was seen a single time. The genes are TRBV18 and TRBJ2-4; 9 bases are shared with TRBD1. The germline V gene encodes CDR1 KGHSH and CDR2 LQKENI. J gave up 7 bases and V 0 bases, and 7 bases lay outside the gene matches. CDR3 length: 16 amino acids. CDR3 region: CASSPPLGQGRNIQYF. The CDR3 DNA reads TGTGCCAGCTCACCACCCCTGGGACAGGGACGGAACATTCAGTACTTC.

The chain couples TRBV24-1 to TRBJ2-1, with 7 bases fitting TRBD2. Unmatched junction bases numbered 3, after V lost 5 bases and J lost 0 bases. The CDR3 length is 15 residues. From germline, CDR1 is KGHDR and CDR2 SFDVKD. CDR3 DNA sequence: TGTGCCACCAGTGTCGCTAGCGGCTCCTACAATGAGCAGTTCTTC. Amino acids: CATSVASGSYNEQFF.

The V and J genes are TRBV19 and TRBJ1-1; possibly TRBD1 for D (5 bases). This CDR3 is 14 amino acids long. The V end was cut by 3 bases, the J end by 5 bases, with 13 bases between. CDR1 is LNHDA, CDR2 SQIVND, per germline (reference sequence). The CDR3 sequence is CASSIGHPRTEAFF. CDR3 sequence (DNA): TGTGCCAGTAGTATCGGACACCCGCGGACTGAAGCTTTCTTT.

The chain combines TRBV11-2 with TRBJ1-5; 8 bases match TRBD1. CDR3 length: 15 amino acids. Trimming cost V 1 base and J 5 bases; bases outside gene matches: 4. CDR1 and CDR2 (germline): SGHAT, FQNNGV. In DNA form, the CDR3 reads TGTGCCAGCAGCTTAGGGGGGACAGGCTATCAGCCCCAGCATTTT. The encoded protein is CASSLGGTGYQPQHF.

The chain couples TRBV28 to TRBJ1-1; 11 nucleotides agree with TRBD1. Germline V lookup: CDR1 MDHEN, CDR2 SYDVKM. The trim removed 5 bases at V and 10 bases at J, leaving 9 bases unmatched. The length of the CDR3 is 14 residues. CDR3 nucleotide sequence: TGTGCCAGCAGTAACCCGGGACAGGGGGTTCGAGCTTTCTTT. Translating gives CASSNPGQGVRAFF.

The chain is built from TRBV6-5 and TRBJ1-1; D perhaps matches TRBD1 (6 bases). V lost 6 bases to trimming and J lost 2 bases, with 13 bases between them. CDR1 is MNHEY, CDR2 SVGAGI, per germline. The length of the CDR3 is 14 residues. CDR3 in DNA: TGTGCCAGCAGAATCGCCAGGGGAAACACTGAAGCTTTCTTT. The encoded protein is CASRIARGNTEAFF.

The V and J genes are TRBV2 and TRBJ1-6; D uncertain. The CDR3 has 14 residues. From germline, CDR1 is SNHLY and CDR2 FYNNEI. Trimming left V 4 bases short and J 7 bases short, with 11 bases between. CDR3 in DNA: TGTGCCAGCAGTGCCCCGGAGCCCAATTCACCCCTCCACTTT. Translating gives CASSAPEPNSPLHF.

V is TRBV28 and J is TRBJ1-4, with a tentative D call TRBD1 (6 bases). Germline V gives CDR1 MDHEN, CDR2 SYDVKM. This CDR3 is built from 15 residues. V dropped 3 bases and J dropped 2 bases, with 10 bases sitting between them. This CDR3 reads CASSFPGATNEKLFF. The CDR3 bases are TGTGCCAGCAGTTTCCCAGGGGCGACTAATGAAAAACTGTTTTTT.

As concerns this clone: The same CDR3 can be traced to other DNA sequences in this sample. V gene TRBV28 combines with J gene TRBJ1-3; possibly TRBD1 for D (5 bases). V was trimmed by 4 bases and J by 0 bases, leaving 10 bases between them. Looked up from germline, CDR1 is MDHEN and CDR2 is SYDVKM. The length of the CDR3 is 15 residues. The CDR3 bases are TGTGCCAGCAGTTCCACAGGAGTCTCTGGAAACACCATATATTTT. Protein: CASSSTGVSGNTIYF.

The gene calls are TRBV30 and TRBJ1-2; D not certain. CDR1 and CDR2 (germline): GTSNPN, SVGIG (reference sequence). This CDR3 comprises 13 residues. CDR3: CALSVGSLYGYTF. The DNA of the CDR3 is TGTGCTCTCTCCGTTGGGAGCCTCTATGGCTACACCTTC.

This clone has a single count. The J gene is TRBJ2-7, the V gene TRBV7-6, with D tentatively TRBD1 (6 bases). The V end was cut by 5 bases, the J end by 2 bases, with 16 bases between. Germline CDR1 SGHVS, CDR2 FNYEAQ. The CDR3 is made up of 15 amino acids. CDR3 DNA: TGTGCCAGCAGCGGTCAGGGGCTGGGACCCTACGAGCAGTACTTC. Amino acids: CASSGQGLGPYEQYF.

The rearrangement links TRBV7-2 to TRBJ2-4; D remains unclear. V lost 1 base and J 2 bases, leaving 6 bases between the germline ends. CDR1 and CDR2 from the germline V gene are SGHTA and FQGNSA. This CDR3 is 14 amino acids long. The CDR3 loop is CASSLGSTKNIQYF. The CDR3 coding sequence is TGTGCCAGCAGCTTAGGGAGTACCAAAAACATTCAGTACTTC.

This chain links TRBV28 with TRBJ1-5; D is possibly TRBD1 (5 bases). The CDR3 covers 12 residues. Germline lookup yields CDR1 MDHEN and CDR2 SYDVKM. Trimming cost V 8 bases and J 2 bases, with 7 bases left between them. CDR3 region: CASDSGNQPQHF. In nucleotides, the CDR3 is TGTGCCAGCGACAGCGGCAATCAGCCCCAGCATTTT.

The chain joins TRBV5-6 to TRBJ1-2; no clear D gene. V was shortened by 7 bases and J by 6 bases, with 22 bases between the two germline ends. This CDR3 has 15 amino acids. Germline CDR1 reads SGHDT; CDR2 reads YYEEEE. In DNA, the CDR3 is TGTGCCAGCTTGGCTCGGGGTTTTGCAGCTGATGGCTACACCTTC. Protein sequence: CASLARGFAADGYTF.